The 19 T cell receptor beta chains given below trace back to one sample, sequenced in a study of cytomegalovirus exposure and HLA in healthy donors (dated by TCRdb to about 2017). The library was generated by the immunoSEQ multiplex PCR assay. A mixture of 60 forward primers for TCR Vbeta segments and 13 reverse primers for TCR Jbeta segments was used in the multiplex PCR. Imported from immuneACCESS, the table was reduced by TCRdb to in-frame sequences with V and J called. These copies leave out some clones; in studies compared against another copy, an unresolved V gene accounts for under half, and the cause of the remainder is not known. The sample has 100,000 to 150,000 clones on record, about 80% of them singletons. The ten largest clones take up around 8.5% of the sample. Specimen: PBMCs. Receptors originate from a woman aged 45-59 years in good health and CMV-seropositive.

The chain combines TRBV7-2 with TRBJ2-7, with D perhaps matching TRBD2 (6 bases). The germline gives CDR1 SGHTA, CDR2 FQGNSA. The CDR3 loop spans 14 amino acids. Trimming pared 0 bases from V and 4 bases from J, leaving 10 bases between. CDR3 residues: CASSLAYLAYEQYF. The CDR3 DNA reads TGTGCCAGCAGCTTAGCGTATCTAGCGTACGAGCAGTACTTC.

The chain carries TRBV6-1 and TRBJ1-2; no definite D call. The CDR3 loop spans 12 amino acids. The germline V gene encodes CDR1 MNHNS and CDR2 SASEGT. Trimming cost V 5 bases and J 6 bases, with 10 bases left between them. CDR3 coding DNA: TGTGCCAGCAGTCCTCGGCAGGATGGCTACACCTTC. Translated, it gives CASSPRQDGYTF.

This clone was picked up a small number of times. The chain employs TRBV7-9 and TRBJ2-6; no definite D call. Deletions cut 2 bases from V and 0 bases from J, with 2 bases between. Germline V gives CDR1 SEHNR, CDR2 FQNEAQ (reference sequence). The CDR3 is made up of 14 amino acids. For the CDR3, the DNA is TGTGCCAGCAGCTTACACTCTGGGGCCAACGTCCTGACTTTC. Translation gives CASSLHSGANVLTF.

The V call is TRBV6-1, the J call TRBJ2-7, with 11 bases aligning to TRBD2. The CDR3 runs 14 residues. Trimming cost V 4 bases and J 12 bases; bases outside gene matches: 11. Germline V lookup: CDR1 MNHNS, CDR2 SASEGT. The CDR3 here is CASSGGLAVRNRYF. The CDR3 coding sequence is TGTGCCAGCAGTGGGGGACTAGCGGTCCGAAACCGGTACTTC.

This clone is a singleton in its sample. J is TRBJ1-2 and V is TRBV7-2; 7 nucleotides agree with TRBD1. This CDR3 contains 15 residues. V shed 1 base, J shed 5 bases, and the junction held 7 bases outside the gene matches. CDR1 SGHTA and CDR2 FQGNSA come from the germline V gene. In nucleotides, the CDR3 is TGTGCCAGCAGCTTAGAGGGCAGGGGGATTTATGGCTACACCTTC. Translating it yields CASSLEGRGIYGYTF.

Only one count was recorded for this clone. This chain links TRBV7-2 with TRBJ2-1, with D uncertain. In germline, CDR1 is SGHTA, CDR2 FQGNSA. V gave up 1 base and J gave up 4 bases, with 11 bases separating them. The CDR3 runs to 15 residues. This CDR3 reads CASSLEPTWYNEQFF. CDR3 sequence (DNA): TGTGCCAGCAGCTTAGAGCCGACTTGGTACAATGAGCAGTTCTTC.

A few counts support this clone. The CDR3 loop is CASSLYLGENTEAFF. As DNA, the CDR3 is TGTGCCAGCAGCTTATACTTGGGAGAGAACACTGAAGCTTTCTTT. The chain recombines TRBV7-9 with TRBJ1-1; D gene ambiguous. This CDR3 spans 15 amino acids. V was cut by 2 bases and J by 1 base, with 11 bases left in between. CDR1 and CDR2 (germline): SEHNR, FQNEAQ (reference sequence).

The J gene is TRBJ2-3, the V gene TRBV2; D may be TRBD2 (6 bases). Trimming took off 10 bases at V and 1 base at J, with 30 bases between the two ends. CDR1 and CDR2 (germline): SNHLY, FYNNEI. This CDR3 has 19 residues. The CDR3 DNA follows: TGTGCCATCGGGGGTTTGGACGCCGGGACTGCTGCGGGCACAGATACGCAGTATTTT. Translated: CAIGGLDAGTAAGTDTQYF.

The chain recombines TRBV25-1 with TRBJ1-2, with 7 positions matching TRBD1. The CDR3 spans 14 residues. The ends lost 6 bases at V and 2 bases at J; junction bases unmatched: 6. In germline, CDR1 is MGHDK, CDR2 SYGVNS. The DNA of the CDR3 is TGTGCCAGCAGCCGGACAGGCCCCAACTATGGCTACACCTTC. This translates into CASSRTGPNYGYTF.

This sequence joins TRBV6-1 and TRBJ2-1; TRBD1 is a possible D gene (6 bases). V dropped 3 bases and J dropped 6 bases, with 30 bases sitting between them. Germline CDR1 is MNHNS and CDR2 is SASEGT. The CDR3 has 20 amino acids. The chain's CDR3 is CASSDFHPGQKGLAINEQFF. The CDR3 bases are TGTGCCAGCAGTGACTTTCATCCGGGACAAAAGGGTTTGGCGATCAATGAGCAGTTCTTC.

The V gene is TRBV7-2, the J gene TRBJ1-2; D might be TRBD1 (6 bases). CDR3 length: 15 residues. Trimming shortened V by 3 bases and J by 7 bases, and 18 bases separated the two germline ends. CDR1 and CDR2 (germline): SGHTA, FQGNSA. CDR3 sequence reads: CASSLQGPLTGGYTF. CDR3 nucleotides: TGTGCCAGCAGCTTGCAGGGGCCCCTTACGGGTGGCTACACCTTC.

This chain uses TRBV27 with TRBJ1-3; D not certain. Germline CDR1 reads MNHEY; CDR2 reads SMNVEV (reference sequence). The CDR3 sequence is 15 residues long. Trimming left V 0 bases short and J 0 bases short, with 6 bases between. The CDR3 loop reads CASSLSPGSGNTIYF. The CDR3 region has the DNA TGTGCCAGCAGTTTATCCCCAGGCTCTGGAAACACCATATATTTT.

This clone appeared once. This chain joins TRBV7-8 and TRBJ2-4, with D hard to call. Trimming cost V 2 bases and J 8 bases, with 4 bases left between them. The CDR3 spans 11 residues. Germline V gene sequence: CDR1 SGHVS, CDR2 FQNEAQ. CDR3 sequence: CASSLQDIQYF. The CDR3 nucleotides are TGTGCCAGCAGCTTACAGGACATTCAGTACTTC. Complete variable domain (other parts from reference TRBV7-8 and TRBJ2-4): GAGVSQSPRYKVAKRGQDVALRCDPISGHVSLFWYQQALGQGPEFLTYFQNEAQLDKSGLPSDRFFAERPEGSVSTLKIQRTQQEDSAVYLCASSLQDIQYFGAGTRLSVL.

The chain recombines TRBV6-5 with TRBJ1-2, with 9 nucleotides matching TRBD1. This CDR3 has 14 amino acids. V was pared by 2 bases and J by 6 bases, with 4 bases of the junction left unmatched. Germline loops: CDR1 MNHEY, CDR2 SVGAGI. The CDR3 DNA reads as TGTGCCAGCAGTTACGGGACAGGGAGGGATGGCTACACCTTC. Amino acids: CASSYGTGRDGYTF.

The rearrangement joins TRBV30 to TRBJ2-7; 10 nucleotides align to TRBD2. CDR1 and CDR2 (germline): GTSNPN, SVGIG (reference sequence). This CDR3 comprises 15 residues. V trimming: 0 bases; J trimming: 3 bases; junction bases outside the gene matches: 5. Here the CDR3 reads CAWSVFPSGSYEQYF. CDR3 bases: TGTGCCTGGAGTGTATTTCCTAGCGGGAGCTACGAGCAGTACTTC. Drawing the rest from reference TRBV30 and TRBJ2-7, the complete variable domain is SQTIHQWPATLVQPVGSPLSLECTVEGTSNPNLYWYRQAAGRGLQLLFYSVGIGQISSEVPQNLSASRPQDRQFILSSKKLLLSDSGFYLCAWSVFPSGSYEQYFGPGTRLTVT.

The V and J genes are TRBV2 and TRBJ2-2; possibly TRBD2 for D (6 bases). The CDR3 sequence is 12 residues long. CDR1 and CDR2 (germline): SNHLY, FYNNEI. V was shortened by 8 bases and J by 6 bases, with 10 bases between the two germline ends. The CDR3 nucleotides are TGTGCCAGCGTCCGACTAGCCGGGGAGCTGTTTTTT. Encoded protein: CASVRLAGELFF.

A single count supports this clone. CDR3 nucleotide sequence: TGTGCCATCAGTGACCCCTCGGGAGCGGGGCCCTCCTACGAGCAGTACTTC. Translating it yields CAISDPSGAGPSYEQYF. The chain combines TRBV10-3 with TRBJ2-7, with 7 bases lining up with TRBD2. Germline V gene lookup returns CDR1 ENHRY and CDR2 SYGVKD. The V segment lost 3 bases and the J segment 0 bases; nucleotides outside the gene matches: 11. The CDR3 is 17 residues long.

This chain links TRBV21-1 with TRBJ1-2; no DNA check was done on the table's D call, TRBD1. TRBV21-1 is recorded as a pseudogene. The CDR3 is 15 residues long. CDR3 sequence reads: CASSKSSRGLNGYTF. As DNA, the CDR3 is TGTGCCAGCAGCAAAAGTAGCAGGGGGCTTAATGGCTACACCTTC.

J is TRBJ2-1 and V is TRBV5-4, with 9 bases that match TRBD1. Per the germline V gene, CDR1 is SGHNT and CDR2 is YYREEE (reference sequence). The V gene end was trimmed by 4 bases and the J gene end by 10 bases; junction bases not matched to a gene: 6. This CDR3 has 13 amino acids. The CDR3 DNA follows: TGTGCCAGCAGCCGGGACAGGGTCGGCGAGCAGTTCTTC. This sequence encodes CASSRDRVGEQFF.